This TCR beta chain was recovered during a study of identical twins. Germline V gives CDR1 SGDLS, CDR2 YYNGEE. V was trimmed by 3 bases and J by 7 bases, leaving 11 bases between them. The CDR3 extends over 13 amino acids. This clonotype was picked up a small number of times. TCRdb re-called the 5' RACE reads through MiXCR, storing one row per CDR3 protein. The sample carries around 490,000 distinct CDR3 sequences, approximately 14% recorded once. The same sample was also studied in work on yellow fever vaccine responses in identical twins.

The sequence derives from a woman aged 18-29 years in good health. The chain carries TRBV9 and TRBJ2-1, with D perhaps matching TRBD1 (5 bases). The sample consisted of CD4+ T cells sorted from blood. The chain's CDR3 is CASSDFKGNEQFF. The CDR3 region has the DNA TGTGCCAGCAGCGACTTTAAGGGGAATGAGCAGTTCTTC.